The 8 T cell receptor beta chains given below trace back to one sample, sequenced in a study of blood T cell repertoires in COVID-19. The repertoire was sequenced with immunoSEQ multiplex PCR; TCRdb's copy has only in-frame clones and lacks some. The sample lists about 46,000 clones; approximately 85% were seen once. The sequencing input was peripheral blood. The origin of the receptors is a man in his sixties with acute or convalescent COVID-19.

This chain connects TRBV10-3 to TRBJ2-3, with TRBD1 identical over 9 bases. After removal of 6 bases from V and 4 bases from J, the junction contained 2 bases not matched to a gene. The CDR3 consists of 13 residues. CDR1 and CDR2 from the germline V gene are ENHRY and SYGVKD. The CDR3 sequence is CAIRDRGADTQYF. The CDR3 DNA follows: TGTGCCATCAGGGACAGGGGCGCAGATACGCAGTATTTT.

J is TRBJ2-1 and V is TRBV21-1; the table's TRBD2 call for D was not verified on the DNA. TRBV21-1 is reported as a pseudogene. This CDR3 is built from 20 residues. The CDR3 DNA follows: TGTGCCAGCAGCAAAGAGGGGACTAGCGGAACACTTCCCTCCTACAATGAGCAGTTCTTC. Protein product: CASSKEGTSGTLPSYNEQFF.

This chain uses TRBV7-7 with TRBJ2-7; 7 bases map to TRBD2. The length of the CDR3 is 15 residues. The trim removed 6 bases at V and 7 bases at J, leaving 15 bases unmatched. Per the germline V gene, CDR1 is SSHAT and CDR2 is FNYEAQ (reference sequence). The CDR3 DNA reads as TGTGCCAGCAGTCGGGGGAGGGGAACTGCAGAGGAGCAGTACTTC. Protein sequence: CASSRGRGTAEEQYF.

This clone is a singleton in its sample. This chain links TRBV4-1 with TRBJ1-2, with D possibly being TRBD1 (5 bases). CDR1 is MGHRA and CDR2 is YSYEKL in the germline V gene. This CDR3 is built from 13 residues. Between the trimmed V and J ends, which lost 3 bases and 5 bases, there was a span of 10 bases. CDR3 in amino acids: CASSQEGRYGYTF. The DNA of the CDR3 is TGCGCCAGCAGCCAGGAGGGGCGGTATGGCTACACCTTC.

The rearrangement joins TRBV18 to TRBJ1-6, with a tentative D call TRBD1 (5 bases). The CDR3 has 16 amino acids. The V gene's germline CDR1 is KGHSH and CDR2 LQKENI. V lost 5 bases to trimming and J lost 8 bases, with 19 bases between them. In DNA form, the CDR3 reads TGTGCCAGCTCAATGAGCCAGGGATATATGGATTCACCCCTCCACTTT. Protein: CASSMSQGYMDSPLHF.

V usage is TRBV14 and J usage is TRBJ1-2, with 10 bases that match TRBD1. CDR3 length: 13 amino acids. Looked up from germline, CDR1 is SGHDN and CDR2 is FVKESK. The trim removed 6 bases at V and 8 bases at J, leaving 6 bases unmatched. The CDR3 sequence is CASRRGTGDGYTF. As DNA, the CDR3 is TGTGCCAGCAGACGCGGGACAGGGGACGGCTACACCTTC.

CDR3 loop: CATSDSTRDRTEGYTF. The CDR3 DNA reads TGTGCCACCAGTGATAGTACCCGGGACAGGACGGAAGGCTACACCTTC. The chain links TRBV24-1 to TRBJ1-2; 8 bases map to TRBD1. CDR1 is KGHDR, CDR2 SFDVKD, per germline. The junction had 13 bases not matched to a gene; V was cut back by 3 bases and J by 8 bases. The CDR3 runs to 16 residues.

The J gene is TRBJ1-3, the V gene TRBV5-4; 7 nucleotides align to TRBD1. From germline, CDR1 is SGHNT and CDR2 YYREEE (reference sequence). With V trimmed by 2 bases and J by 1 base, 3 bases remained unmatched. The CDR3 is 15 amino acids. CDR3 nucleotide sequence: TGTGCCAGCAGCTTAACGACAGGGTCTGGAAACACCATATATTTT. Translated, it gives CASSLTTGSGNTIYF.